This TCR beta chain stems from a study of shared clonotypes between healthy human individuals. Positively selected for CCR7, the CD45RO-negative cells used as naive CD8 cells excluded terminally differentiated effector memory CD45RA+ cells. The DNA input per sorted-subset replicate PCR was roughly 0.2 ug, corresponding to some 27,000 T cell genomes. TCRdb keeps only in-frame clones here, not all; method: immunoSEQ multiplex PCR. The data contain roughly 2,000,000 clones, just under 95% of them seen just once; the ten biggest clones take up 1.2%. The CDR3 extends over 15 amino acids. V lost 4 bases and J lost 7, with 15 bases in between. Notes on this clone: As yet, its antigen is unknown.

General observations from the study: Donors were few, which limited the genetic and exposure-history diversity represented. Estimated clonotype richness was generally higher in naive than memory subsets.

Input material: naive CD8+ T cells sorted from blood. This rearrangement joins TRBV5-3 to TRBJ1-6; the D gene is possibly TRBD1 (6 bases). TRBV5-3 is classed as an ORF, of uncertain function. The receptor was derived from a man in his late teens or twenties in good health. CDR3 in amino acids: CARSIIRGTNSPLHF. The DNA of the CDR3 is TGTGCCAGAAGCATCATTCGGGGGACAAATTCACCCCTCCACTTT.